The present T cell receptor (beta chain) was sequenced within a study of T cell responses to AZD1222 COVID-19 vaccine. Overall study results and limits: The peak T cell response came first, and repertoires were sampled only after it. Baseline antibody screening turned up just a handful of seropositive AZD1222 recipients.

Germline lookup yields CDR1 SQVTM and CDR2 ANQGSEA. CDR3 length: 14 residues. Unmatched junction bases numbered 16, after V lost 5 bases and J lost 10 bases. As concerns this clone: Its cognate antigen is unknown.

Some clones are missing from TCRdb's copy, which holds only in-frame ones; the method was immunoSEQ multiplex PCR. Among over 150,000 clones, about 86% were seen once, and the ten largest hold under 7%. The V and J genes are TRBV29-1 and TRBJ1-1; the match to TRBD1 covers 7 bases. The sample consisted of peripheral blood, taken on day 0 of MenACWY control vaccination. The TCR originated in an adult in good health. CDR3 region: CSVYPLTGRLRAFF. As DNA, the CDR3 is TGCAGCGTTTACCCGCTGACAGGGAGGCTTAGAGCTTTCTTT.